The 21 T cell receptor beta chains presented below share a single source sample, sequenced in a study of T cell changes during pregnancy in multiple sclerosis. Profiling relied on immunoSEQ multiplex PCR, and the TCRdb table lists in-frame clones only, not all of them. The sample contains 40,000 or so clones, about 88% of which appear only once. This sample comprised CD8+ T cells from peripheral blood mononuclear cells, obtained in the first trimester of pregnancy. Every receptor here comes from a female donor with multiple sclerosis, enrolled in a pregnancy study.

This clone was seen once. V is TRBV6-4 and J is TRBJ2-1; D is possibly TRBD1 (5 bases). CDR1 is MRHNA, CDR2 SNTAGT, per germline. The V end was cut by 4 bases, the J end by 2 bases, with 15 bases between. There are 16 residues in the CDR3. CDR3 coding DNA: TGTGCCAGCAGTGTGGGTGGACACGACCCCTACAATGAGCAGTTCTTC. Its protein product is CASSVGGHDPYNEQFF.

The V call is TRBV9, the J call TRBJ1-3, with D perhaps matching TRBD1 (6 bases). The V gene's germline CDR1 is SGDLS and CDR2 YYNGEE. This CDR3 has 15 amino acids. Trimming stripped 1 base from V and 4 bases from J, with 12 bases between. CDR3 sequence reads: CASSVSSGVGNTIYF. CDR3 DNA: TGTGCCAGCAGCGTAAGCTCAGGGGTAGGAAACACCATATATTTT.

V is TRBV9 and J is TRBJ2-5; TRBD2 matches at 7 bases. The CDR3 covers 14 residues. Trimming at V came to 3 bases and at J to 5 bases, leaving 7 bases not matched to a gene. CDR1 SGDLS and CDR2 YYNGEE come from the germline V gene. The CDR3 DNA sequence: TGTGCCAGCAGCGGTTCCGGGGAGGGGGAGACCCAGTACTTC. Translated, it gives CASSGSGEGETQYF.

V is TRBV5-6 and J is TRBJ2-1, with 7 positions matching TRBD1. Germline trimming cut 4 bases from V and 8 bases from J; bases unmatched to any gene: 15. CDR3 length: 16 residues. CDR1 is SGHDT, CDR2 YYEEEE, per germline. The CDR3 coding sequence is TGTGCCAGCAGCGCGCCCATCCGACAGGGAGAGGATGAGCAGTTCTTC. The encoded protein is CASSAPIRQGEDEQFF.

The chain carries TRBV19 and TRBJ1-5, with 7 positions matching TRBD1. Per germline, CDR1 LNHDA and CDR2 SQIVND (reference sequence). This CDR3 region has 16 residues. With V trimmed by 5 bases and J by 3 bases, 10 bases remained unmatched. This CDR3 is CASSPHRGAHNQPQHF. DNA for the CDR3: TGTGCCAGTAGTCCTCACAGGGGTGCTCACAATCAGCCCCAGCATTTT.

This chain links TRBV5-1 with TRBJ1-1; D remains ambiguous. V was pared by 0 bases and J by 5 bases, with 11 bases between. The CDR3 sequence is 14 residues long. Germline V gene sequence: CDR1 SGHRS, CDR2 YFSETQ. In DNA form, the CDR3 reads TGCGCCAGCAGCTTGGCTGGCGGCCCAACTGAAGCTTTCTTT. It translates to CASSLAGGPTEAFF.

V gene TRBV9 combines with J gene TRBJ2-2; 8 nucleotides agree with TRBD2. V gave up 3 bases and J gave up 6 bases; unmatched junction bases: 7. The germline V gene encodes CDR1 SGDLS and CDR2 YYNGEE. This CDR3 spans 15 amino acids. The CDR3 spells CASSASIAGSGELFF. The CDR3 coding sequence is TGTGCCAGCAGCGCCAGCATAGCGGGGTCCGGGGAGCTGTTTTTT.

The chain uses TRBV9 and TRBJ2-2; a possible D gene is TRBD1 (5 bases). Trimming pared 6 bases from V and 2 bases from J, leaving 14 bases between. The length of the CDR3 is 15 residues. Germline loops: CDR1 SGDLS, CDR2 YYNGEE. CDR3 DNA sequence: TGTGCCAGCACCCTAGATGGGGCCAACACCGGGGAGCTGTTTTTT. Translated: CASTLDGANTGELFF.

The gene calls are TRBV11-1 and TRBJ2-7, with a possible D match to TRBD2 (6 bases). V lost 1 base to trimming and J lost 3 bases, with 7 bases between them. There are 13 residues in the CDR3. CDR1 is SGHAT and CDR2 is FQDESV in the germline V gene (reference sequence). CDR3: CASSLVGGYEQYF. CDR3 DNA: TGTGCCAGCAGCTTAGTGGGGGGCTACGAGCAGTACTTC.

The chain uses TRBV7-6 and TRBJ2-3; tentative D call: TRBD1 (5 bases). The V end was cut by 5 bases, the J end by 4 bases, with 10 bases between. This CDR3 comprises 13 residues. Germline V gene data show CDR1 as SGHVS and CDR2 as FNYEAQ. The CDR3 region is CASSALGADTQYF. The CDR3 DNA follows: TGTGCCAGCAGCGCCCTAGGGGCAGATACGCAGTATTTT.

The chain has TRBV9 and TRBJ2-7, with TRBD1 as a possible D gene (5 bases). CDR1 SGDLS and CDR2 YYNGEE come from the germline V gene. With 3 bases removed from V and 3 bases from J, the gap between germline ends came to 10 bases. The CDR3 length is 13 residues. The CDR3 sequence is CASSDGQDYEQYF. CDR3 nucleotide sequence: TGTGCCAGCAGCGACGGACAAGACTACGAGCAGTACTTC.

Of note for this clone: The sample contains more than one DNA sequence encoding this CDR3. The chain is built from TRBV4-2 and TRBJ2-2; TRBD1 agrees at 8 bases. The CDR3 contains 14 residues. Germline trimming cut 0 bases from V and 6 bases from J; bases unmatched to any gene: 0. In germline, CDR1 is LGHNA, CDR2 YNFKEQ. The CDR3: CASSQDRGPGELFF. In DNA, the CDR3 is TGTGCCAGCAGCCAAGACAGGGGGCCCGGGGAGCTGTTTTTT.

V is TRBV10-3 and J is TRBJ1-1, with TRBD1 identical over 8 bases. The CDR3 totals 14 residues. The V and J ends lost 5 bases and 5 bases, in that order; junction bases with no gene match: 7. Germline-derived CDR1 and CDR2 are ENHRY and SYGVKD. This CDR3 reads CAISIRGRGTEAFF. The CDR3 region has the DNA TGTGCCATCAGTATCAGGGGGCGAGGGACTGAAGCTTTCTTT.

V is TRBV4-2 and J is TRBJ2-7; 10 positions agree with TRBD2. This CDR3 is 15 amino acids long. Germline-derived CDR1 and CDR2 are LGHNA and YNFKEQ. With 0 bases clipped from V and 3 bases from J, the junction kept 2 bases outside the gene matches. CDR3 nucleotides: TGTGCCAGCAGCCAAGAACTAGCGGGGAACTACGAGCAGTACTTC. Its translation is CASSQELAGNYEQYF.

The V call is TRBV6-6, the J call TRBJ1-1; D is possibly TRBD1 (5 bases). With 2 bases removed from V and 10 bases from J, the gap between germline ends came to 11 bases. This CDR3 has 12 residues. The V gene's germline CDR1 is MNHNY and CDR2 SVGAGI (reference sequence). CDR3 amino acids: CASSYVGLGAFF. CDR3 nucleotide sequence: TGTGCCAGCAGTTACGTGGGGCTCGGAGCTTTCTTT.

V and J are TRBV13 and TRBJ2-3, with TRBD2 identical over 10 bases. The V segment lost 7 bases and the J segment 3 bases; nucleotides outside the gene matches: 4. The CDR3 is made up of 14 amino acids. Germline V gene data show CDR1 as PRHDT and CDR2 as FYEKMQ (reference sequence). The CDR3 bases are TGTGCCAGCACCGGACTAGCGGAGACAGATACGCAGTATTTT. It yields the protein CASTGLAETDTQYF.

The chain employs TRBV6-1 and TRBJ1-2, with 10 bases identical to TRBD1. Germline CDR1 reads MNHNS; CDR2 reads SASEGT. The trim removed 3 bases at V and 7 bases at J, leaving 11 bases unmatched. This CDR3 region has 16 residues. DNA of the CDR3: TGTGCCAGCAGTGAGACTTCCGGGACAGGGGCACTTGGCTACACCTTC. This encodes CASSETSGTGALGYTF.

The rearrangement uses TRBV2 and TRBJ1-4, with 7 bases fitting TRBD1. This CDR3 comprises 15 residues. The trim removed 6 bases at V and 5 bases at J, leaving 9 bases unmatched. CDR1 and CDR2 (germline): SNHLY, FYNNEI. CDR3: CASRDPGTENEKLFF. The CDR3 DNA reads TGTGCCAGCAGAGACCCAGGGACAGAGAATGAAAAACTGTTTTTT.

V and J are TRBV6-4 and TRBJ2-3; possible D gene TRBD2, 6 bases. The V end lost 4 bases, the J end lost 4 bases, and 12 bases lay between the germline ends. This CDR3 comprises 14 residues. Germline CDR1 and CDR2: MRHNA and SNTAGT. The CDR3 is CASSVDGGADTQYF. CDR3 in DNA: TGTGCCAGCAGTGTAGACGGGGGAGCAGATACGCAGTATTTT.

The V and J genes are TRBV6-5 and TRBJ1-2; TRBD1 aligns across 8 bases. The CDR3 spans 15 residues. The germline CDR1 and CDR2 sequences are MNHEY and SVGAGI. V was pared by 6 bases and J by 4 bases, with 10 bases of the junction left unmatched. CDR3 bases: TGTGCCAGCAGCCCGACAGGGGCGAGTCCCTATGGCTACACCTTC. It translates to CASSPTGASPYGYTF.

The V and J genes are TRBV5-8 and TRBJ1-4; D remains ambiguous. Per the germline V gene, CDR1 is SGHTS and CDR2 is YDEGEE. This CDR3 is built from 17 residues. The V end lost 0 bases, the J end lost 0 bases, and 12 bases lay between the germline ends. The CDR3 DNA follows: TGTGCCAGCAGCTTGGGACGCGAGGCGGCAACTAATGAAAAACTGTTTTTT. It specifies CASSLGREAATNEKLFF.